The present entry profiles one T cell receptor (beta chain) with its context. Its specificity is not known. This record comes from a study of cytomegalovirus exposure and HLA in healthy donors. Study-wide findings and caveats: Earlier findings revealed that most TCR beta V segments proved productive either about 90% or about 30% of the time.

In the PCR, 60 Vbeta and 13 Jbeta primers were used. The method was immunoSEQ multiplex PCR; TCRdb's version includes in-frame clones alone and lacks a portion of them. The sample contains 95,000 to 150,000 clones, 65% to 80% of which appear only once. The source material was PBMCs. The sequence was obtained from a woman between 40 and 50 years old in good health and CMV-seropositive.

The CDR3 spells CASRGTRNYQPQHF. The CDR3 region has the DNA TGTGCCAGTAGGGGGACAAGGAACTATCAGCCCCAGCATTTT. This sequence joins TRBV19 and TRBJ1-5; D is possibly TRBD1 (6 bases). Germline V gene sequence: CDR1 LNHDA, CDR2 SQIVND (reference sequence). Trimming removed 6 bases at V and 5 bases at J, with 14 bases between. CDR3 size: 14 residues.